This T cell receptor (beta chain) was retrieved from a study of control samples from healthy donors and cancer patients (dated by TCRdb to 2020 to 2022). CDR1 SGHTA and CDR2 FQGNSA were looked up in the germline V gene. The V end loses 4 bases and the J end loses 7 bases, and a stretch of 11 bases separates them. Counted from cysteine to phenylalanine, this CDR3 has 12 amino acids. The DNA shown is the 36-base CDR3, in frame from base 1. On this clone: Its recognized antigen is unknown. No qualities accompany the bases; no much larger clone lies one base away.

Libraries were prepared through the immunoSEQ multiplex PCR assay. Imported from immuneACCESS, the table was reduced by TCRdb to in-frame sequences with V and J called. These copies leave out some clones; in studies compared against another copy, an unresolved V gene accounts for under half, and the cause of the remainder is not known. The sample records approximately 130,000 clones, around 92% of which are singletons. 40% of the sample rests with the top ten. This chain is built from TRBV7-2 and TRBJ2-7, with TRBD1 tentatively as D gene (5 bases match). The sequenced sample consisted of blood. The sequence was obtained from a man aged 45 to 65 in good health. The CDR3 protein: CASSSDTREQYF. The DNA sequence is TGTGCCAGCAGCTCGGACACCCGAGAGCAGTACTTC.